This T cell receptor beta chain was sequenced in a study of radiotherapy plus CTLA-4 blockade in lung cancer listed by TCRdb under 2018. Context from the whole study: Objective responses occurred in 18% of enrolled patients, and 31% achieved disease control. What the research found in general, with its limitations: After treatment with radiotherapy and ipilimumab, TCR clones that originated in tumors expanded in peripheral blood. Early dynamic changes in blood T cell clones, together with increased serum interferon-beta after radiation, were reported as the strongest predictors of response.

Trimming removed 2 bases from V and 7 bases from J, leaving 6 bases between the germline ends. The CDR1 and CDR2 encoded by the germline V gene are ENHRY and SYGVKD. The CDR3 measures 12 amino acids from cysteine to phenylalanine. Only CDR3 DNA remains: 36 bases, in frame from the first base. The method was the immunoSEQ multiplex PCR assay. TCRdb provides this immuneACCESS table in a form limited to in-frame rearrangements. Some clones are lacking; in checked studies, under half of them reflect an unresolved V gene, and why the rest are absent is not known. This sample has roughly 50,000 clones in its table, and 75% to 90% of those were observed once. The top ten constitute more than 3% of the sample. This clone was observed a single time. Its antigen remains unidentified. The sample holds no much larger clone one base away, and base qualities are not on file. Focal radiation therapy combined with CTLA-4 blockade (ipilimumab) was tested in patients with chemo-refractory metastatic non-small-cell lung cancer.

This receptor was obtained from a human donor with non-small cell lung cancer who had stable disease on radiotherapy plus ipilimumab. The chain was built from TRBV10-3 and TRBJ1-5, with no confidently assigned D gene. Sequencing used peripheral blood, obtained from a patient treated with radiotherapy plus ipilimumab. CDR3 region: CAISEGPQPQHF. The sequenced DNA: TGTGCCATCAGTGAGGGGCCACAGCCCCAGCATTTT.